A single sample gave rise to the 10 T cell receptor beta chains below, sequenced in a study of T cells in Graves' hyperthyroidism and ophthalmopathy. Regions amplified from RNA transcripts were the TCR beta CDR3 regions. The TCR CDR3 first-round RT-PCR relied on the HTBI primer set. TCRdb called the multiplex PCR reads again in MiXCR, with one record for every CDR3 protein. The sample records 550,000 to 800,000 distinct CDR3 sequences, about a sixth being singletons. The specimen sequenced was blood. These receptors all come from a man in his late teens or twenties with Graves' hyperthyroidism.

Only a few counts were recorded for this clonotype. The chain carries TRBV11-2 and TRBJ2-1; D is possibly TRBD2 (6 bases). V was cut by 2 bases and J by 7 bases, with 12 bases left in between. Germline loops: CDR1 SGHAT, CDR2 FQNNGV. This CDR3 contains 14 residues. The CDR3 sequence: CASSLIAEGNEQFF. The CDR3 coding sequence is TGTGCCAGCAGCTTAATAGCGGAGGGGAATGAGCAGTTCTTC. The full variable domain, in which reference TRBV11-2 and TRBJ2-1 provide the parts outside the CDR3, is EAGVAQSPRYKIIEKRQSVAFWCNPISGHATLYWYQQILGQGPKLLIQFQNNGVVDDSQLPKDRFSAERLKGVDSTLKIQPAKLEDSAVYLCASSLIAEGNEQFFGPGTRLTVL.

This clonotype has ten or more counts. The chain employs TRBV18 and TRBJ2-1; possibly TRBD1 for D (6 bases). The CDR3 runs 13 residues. The V gene's germline CDR1 is KGHSH and CDR2 LQKENI. V gave up 5 bases and J gave up 2 bases, with 7 bases separating them. The CDR3 bases are TGTGCCAGCTCATGGACAGCCTACAATGAGCAGTTCTTC. The encoded protein is CASSWTAYNEQFF. Drawing the rest from reference TRBV18 and TRBJ2-1, the complete variable domain is NAGVMQNPRHLVRRRGQEARLRCSPMKGHSHVYWYRQLPEEGLKFMVYLQKENIIDESGMPKERFSAEFPKEGPSILRIQQVVRGDSAAYFCASSWTAYNEQFFGPGTRLTVL.

This clonotype has ten or more counts. This chain uses TRBV24-1 with TRBJ2-7; 10 nucleotides agree with TRBD2. This CDR3 region has 14 residues. The germline V gene has CDR1 KGHDR and CDR2 SFDVKD. V was pared by 7 bases and J by 2 bases, with 4 bases of the junction left unmatched. CDR3 residues: CATSQGLAPYEQYF. CDR3 bases: TGTGCCACCAGCCAGGGACTAGCGCCCTACGAGCAGTACTTC.

This clonotype was picked up a small number of times. One end of the junction does not line up with germline, which may come from a read error. The rearrangement links TRBV7-7 to TRBJ2-7, with TRBD1 matching over 9 bases. Germline CDR1 is SSHAT and CDR2 is FNYEAQ (reference sequence). The CDR3 runs to 14 residues. The DNA of the CDR3 is TGTGCTAGCAGCATCGGACAGGGGACGGACGAGCAGTACTTC. This translates into CASSIGQGTDEQYF.

V and J are TRBV19 and TRBJ1-1, with TRBD1 as a possible D gene (5 bases). V was pared by 7 bases and J by 1 base, with 22 bases between. This CDR3 is 17 amino acids long. Looked up from germline, CDR1 is LNHDA and CDR2 is SQIVND (reference sequence). CDR3 nucleotide sequence: TGTGCCAGTACTCTAGAGGCTAACAGGCTAGCGAACACTGAAGCTTTCTTT. It specifies CASTLEANRLANTEAFF.

The sample holds many counts of this clonotype. J is TRBJ2-5 and V is TRBV7-9, with a possible D match to TRBD2 (6 bases). CDR3 length: 14 residues. Germline values: CDR1 SEHNR, CDR2 FQNEAQ (reference sequence). V gave up 5 bases and J gave up 2 bases, with 12 bases separating them. The chain's CDR3 is CASSGDGGQETQYF. The CDR3 region has the DNA TGTGCCAGCAGCGGAGATGGGGGGCAAGAGACCCAGTACTTC.

This chain joins TRBV27 and TRBJ2-7; 11 nucleotides match TRBD1. J gave up 5 bases and V 3 bases, and 6 bases lay outside the gene matches. This CDR3 is 15 amino acids long. Germline lookup yields CDR1 MNHEY and CDR2 SMNVEV (reference sequence). Here the CDR3 DNA reads TGTGCCAGCAGTTTCTCCGGGACAGGGGGGCACGAGCAGTACTTC. This gives the protein CASSFSGTGGHEQYF.

This chain uses TRBV13 with TRBJ2-1; maybe TRBD2 (6 bases). The germline V gene encodes CDR1 PRHDT and CDR2 FYEKMQ (reference sequence). V shed 9 bases and J shed 1 base, with 16 bases lying between them. This CDR3 has 15 amino acids. Here the CDR3 reads CASRRAGRSYNEQFF. The DNA for the CDR3 is TGTGCCAGTCGAAGGGCAGGGAGGTCCTACAATGAGCAGTTCTTC.

The gene calls are TRBV20-1 and TRBJ2-7; 7 bases align to TRBD1. The J segment lost 2 bases and the V segment lost 0 bases, leaving 16 bases of the junction unmatched. The CDR3 runs 18 residues. Germline CDR1 DFQATT, CDR2 SNEGSKA (reference sequence). The CDR3 spells CSARDLIRQGELTYEQYF. CDR3 DNA: TGCAGTGCTAGAGATCTCATACGACAGGGCGAGCTTACCTACGAGCAGTACTTC.

This clonotype has more than one count but fewer than ten. The J gene is TRBJ1-3, the V gene TRBV5-1, with 7 positions matching TRBD1. The CDR3 runs 16 residues. Germline-derived CDR1 and CDR2 are SGHRS and YFSETQ. The trim removed 4 bases at V and 0 bases at J, leaving 7 bases unmatched. CDR3: CASSAGQPISGNTIYF. The CDR3 coding sequence is TGCGCCAGCAGCGCGGGACAGCCGATCTCTGGAAACACCATATATTTT. Variable domain in full (rest from reference TRBV5-1 and TRBJ1-3): KAGVTQTPRYLIKTRGQQVTLSCSPISGHRSVSWYQQTPGQGLQFLFEYFSETQRNKGNFPGRFSGRQFSNSRSEMNVSTLELGDSALYLCASSAGQPISGNTIYFGEGSWLTVV.